Listed below are T cell receptor beta chains from one sample, sequenced in a study of T cells in Graves' hyperthyroidism and ophthalmopathy. MiXCR was run by TCRdb on the multiplex PCR reads, yielding one entry per CDR3 protein. The data hold 550,000 to 650,000 distinct CDR3 sequences, with approximately 15% observed a single time. The material sequenced was blood. The receptors here all came from a woman aged 25 to 39 with Graves' hyperthyroidism that later progressed to Graves' ophthalmopathy. CDR3s include the opening cysteine and the closing phenylalanine or tryptophan. D genes are given only for firm matches. Where a row states a size, it is once, few, many or the class of an expanded clone; other rows omit it.

cdr3_nt: TGTGCCAGCAAAGCTAACTATGGCTACACCTTC; cdr3_aa: CASKANYGYTF; d_call: -; clone_size: many; v_call: TRBV28; j_call: TRBJ1-2
cdr3_nt: TGTGCCAGCAGTGACCTGATGAACACTGAAGCTTTCTTT; cdr3_aa: CASSDLMNTEAFF; d_call: -; clone_size: many; v_call: TRBV27; j_call: TRBJ1-1
cdr3_nt: TGCAGTGTTTGGAGGGCTAGCGGGATTGAGACCCAGTACTTC; cdr3_aa: CSVWRASGIETQYF; d_call: TRBD2; clone_size: many; v_call: TRBV20-1; j_call: TRBJ2-5
cdr3_nt: TGTGCCTCCTCGACAGGGTCTCAGCCCCAGCATTTT; cdr3_aa: CASSTGSQPQHF; d_call: TRBD1; clone_size: few; v_call: TRBV30; j_call: TRBJ1-5
cdr3_nt: TGTGCCAGCAGTGCTGCAGGGGGCGGCTACACCTTC; cdr3_aa: CASSAAGGGYTF; d_call: TRBD1; clone_size: many; v_call: TRBV27; j_call: TRBJ1-2
cdr3_nt: TGCGCCAGCAGCCCGGCTGACCTGACTCAGAATTCACCCCTCCACTTT; cdr3_aa: CASSPADLTQNSPLHF; d_call: -; clone_size: many; v_call: TRBV5-1; j_call: TRBJ1-6
cdr3_nt: TGTGCCAGCAGCTTATTTCCCCGGGCCTACGAGCAGTACTTC; cdr3_aa: CASSLFPRAYEQYF; d_call: -; clone_size: many; v_call: TRBV7-2; j_call: TRBJ2-7
cdr3_nt: TGTGCCAGCAGCTTAATCCAGCGGGATGGCTACACCTTC; cdr3_aa: CASSLIQRDGYTF; d_call: -; clone_size: few; v_call: TRBV7-2; j_call: TRBJ1-2
cdr3_nt: TGTGCCAGCAGTTTTGCCGGGACAGGGGGCGCGGCTTTCTTT; cdr3_aa: CASSFAGTGGAAFF; d_call: TRBD1; clone_size: many; v_call: TRBV12-3/TRBV12-4; j_call: TRBJ1-1
cdr3_nt: TGTGCCAGCAGTTTATCCGGACAGAATGAAAAACTGTTTTTT; cdr3_aa: CASSLSGQNEKLFF; d_call: -; clone_size: many; v_call: TRBV28; j_call: TRBJ1-4
cdr3_nt: TGCGCCAGCAGTTTAGCCCCAGCGGTAACTGAAGCTTTCTTT; cdr3_aa: CASSLAPAVTEAFF; d_call: -; clone_size: -; v_call: TRBV5-1; j_call: TRBJ1-1
cdr3_nt: TGTGCCAGCAGCCTGGACAGTTACTATGGCTACACCTTC; cdr3_aa: CASSLDSYYGYTF; d_call: -; clone_size: -; v_call: TRBV4-2; j_call: TRBJ1-2
cdr3_nt: TGTGCCAGCAGCCGCGGGTCCCCCCAGTTCTTC; cdr3_aa: CASSRGSPQFF; d_call: -; clone_size: many; v_call: TRBV7-9; j_call: TRBJ2-1
cdr3_nt: TGTGTCAGCAGCGTAAGACTAGCGGGAGTAGAGACCCAGTACTTC; cdr3_aa: CVSSVRLAGVETQYF; d_call: TRBD2; clone_size: -; v_call: TRBV11-3; j_call: TRBJ2-5
cdr3_nt: TGTGCCAGTAGTATAACCCCGGACACGTACTACGAGCAGTACTTC; cdr3_aa: CASSITPDTYYEQYF; d_call: -; clone_size: few; v_call: TRBV19; j_call: TRBJ2-7
cdr3_nt: TGCAGTTATACTGCAACTAATGAAAAACTGTTTTTT; cdr3_aa: CSYTATNEKLFF; d_call: -; clone_size: many; v_call: TRBV20-1; j_call: TRBJ1-4
cdr3_nt: TGTGCCAGCAGCGTCACAGAGACCTGGGCAGGGACCATATATTTT; cdr3_aa: CASSVTETWAGTIYF; d_call: -; clone_size: many; v_call: TRBV9; j_call: TRBJ1-3
cdr3_nt: TGTGCCAGCAGTTTAGACACCAATCCTCAGGACGAGCAGTACTTC; cdr3_aa: CASSLDTNPQDEQYF; d_call: -; clone_size: many; v_call: TRBV28; j_call: TRBJ2-7
cdr3_nt: TGTGCCAGCAGCTCCGGGGAGGGCACAGATACGCAGTATTTT; cdr3_aa: CASSSGEGTDTQYF; d_call: -; clone_size: many; v_call: TRBV7-3; j_call: TRBJ2-3
cdr3_nt: TGTGCCAGCCAACGTATGGAGGGAACAGGGGAGCTGTTTTTT; cdr3_aa: CASQRMEGTGELFF; d_call: -; clone_size: many; v_call: TRBV12-3/TRBV12-4; j_call: TRBJ2-2
cdr3_nt: TGTGCCACCAGTGACCTAGGACAGGCTCAAGCTTTCTTT; cdr3_aa: CATSDLGQAQAFF; d_call: TRBD1; clone_size: -; v_call: TRBV24-1; j_call: TRBJ1-1
cdr3_nt: TGTGCCAGTAGTATAGTTAGGGAAAGGGCTCAGCCCCAGCATTTT; cdr3_aa: CASSIVRERAQPQHF; d_call: -; clone_size: many; v_call: TRBV19; j_call: TRBJ1-5
cdr3_nt: TGTGCCAGCAGTCGTGGACAGGTCTCCTACGAGCAGTACTTC; cdr3_aa: CASSRGQVSYEQYF; d_call: TRBD1; clone_size: -; v_call: TRBV28; j_call: TRBJ2-7
cdr3_nt: TGTGCCAGCATTGCCGGTAGACAGGGAGGAGATACGCAGTATTTT; cdr3_aa: CASIAGRQGGDTQYF; d_call: -; clone_size: -; v_call: TRBV6-2/TRBV6-3; j_call: TRBJ2-3
cdr3_nt: TGTGCCAGCAGTGAGGGGGGGGGATCGACCGTCCTGACTTTC; cdr3_aa: CASSEGGGSTVLTF; d_call: TRBD2; clone_size: few; v_call: TRBV6-1; j_call: TRBJ2-6
cdr3_nt: TGTGCCAGCAGCTTTAACCTCGGGACAGGGTTAAACGAGCAGTACTTC; cdr3_aa: CASSFNLGTGLNEQYF; d_call: TRBD1; clone_size: many; v_call: TRBV7-2; j_call: TRBJ2-7
cdr3_nt: TGTGCCAGCAGCAGTGTTAATAATGAAAAACTGTTTTTT; cdr3_aa: CASSSVNNEKLFF; d_call: -; clone_size: many; v_call: TRBV7-9; j_call: TRBJ1-4
cdr3_nt: TGCGCCAGCAGGCTCCATAGCTCCTACAATGAGCAGTTCTTC; cdr3_aa: CASRLHSSYNEQFF; d_call: -; clone_size: -; v_call: TRBV4-3; j_call: TRBJ2-1
cdr3_nt: TGTGCCAGCAGCTTAGGGAGGTCCAGGGACCGGTCACCCCTCCACTTT; cdr3_aa: CASSLGRSRDRSPLHF; d_call: -; clone_size: few; v_call: TRBV11-2; j_call: TRBJ1-6
cdr3_nt: TGTGCCACCAGTGACCCGGGTGGGATCTATGGCTACACCTTC; cdr3_aa: CATSDPGGIYGYTF; d_call: -; clone_size: few; v_call: TRBV24-1; j_call: TRBJ1-2
cdr3_nt: TGTGCCAGCAGTTCCGGGACAGGGGTTATAGGCTACACCTTC; cdr3_aa: CASSSGTGVIGYTF; d_call: TRBD1; clone_size: many; v_call: TRBV28; j_call: TRBJ1-2
cdr3_nt: TGTGCCAGCAGTTTTCCTCCAGGGAGGGAGGCCCAAGAGACCCAGTACTTC; cdr3_aa: CASSFPPGREAQETQYF; d_call: TRBD2; clone_size: many; v_call: TRBV28; j_call: TRBJ2-5
cdr3_nt: TGCAGTGCTAGAGGCTACAACAGCAGGGGGCAAACAGATACGCAGTATTTT; cdr3_aa: CSARGYNSRGQTDTQYF; d_call: TRBD1; clone_size: few; v_call: TRBV20-1; j_call: TRBJ2-3
cdr3_nt: TGTGCCAGCAGCTTATTCGGGGACACCATATATTTT; cdr3_aa: CASSLFGDTIYF; d_call: -; clone_size: -; v_call: TRBV5-4; j_call: TRBJ1-3
cdr3_nt: TGTGCCAGCAGCTTGGATAGGAGCTACTATGGCTACACCTTC; cdr3_aa: CASSLDRSYYGYTF; d_call: -; clone_size: many; v_call: TRBV11-3; j_call: TRBJ1-2
cdr3_nt: TGTGCCAGCAGCACCCCGGGGGAGGGGGGATGGGGCCTTACTGAAGCTTTCTTT; cdr3_aa: CASSTPGEGGWGLTEAFF; d_call: -; clone_size: many; v_call: TRBV28; j_call: TRBJ1-1
cdr3_nt: TGTGCCAGCAGCCGTGGGGCAAATGAAAACTACGAGCAGTACTTC; cdr3_aa: CASSRGANENYEQYF; d_call: -; clone_size: few; v_call: TRBV12-3/TRBV12-4; j_call: TRBJ2-7
cdr3_nt: TGCGCCAGCAGCTTGGAGGGTAGTGGAACCCAGGGGACGCAGTATTTT; cdr3_aa: CASSLEGSGTQGTQYF; d_call: -; clone_size: -; v_call: TRBV5-1; j_call: TRBJ2-3
cdr3_nt: TGCAGCGTTACCCGGGACAGTGGAAACACCATATATTTT; cdr3_aa: CSVTRDSGNTIYF; d_call: TRBD1; clone_size: many; v_call: TRBV29-1; j_call: TRBJ1-3
cdr3_nt: TGTGCCAGTAGTCGTTCTCGCGGGGAGCTGTTTTTT; cdr3_aa: CASSRSRGELFF; d_call: -; clone_size: -; v_call: TRBV19; j_call: TRBJ2-2
cdr3_nt: TGCAGTGCTAGCAGGGCAACCACTGAAGCTTTCTTT; cdr3_aa: CSASRATTEAFF; d_call: -; clone_size: -; v_call: TRBV20-1; j_call: TRBJ1-1
cdr3_nt: TGCGCCAGCAGCTTGGATGGAAACGAGCAGTACTTC; cdr3_aa: CASSLDGNEQYF; d_call: -; clone_size: many; v_call: TRBV5-1; j_call: TRBJ2-7
cdr3_nt: TGTGCCAGCAGCCGCGAGGGGCAGCTATTAAGCAATCAGCCCCAGCATTTT; cdr3_aa: CASSREGQLLSNQPQHF; d_call: -; clone_size: -; v_call: TRBV12-3/TRBV12-4; j_call: TRBJ1-5
cdr3_nt: TGTGCCAGCAGTTCGCGACTAGCGCCGGAGCATGAGCAGTTCTTC; cdr3_aa: CASSSRLAPEHEQFF; d_call: TRBD2; clone_size: many; v_call: TRBV7-8; j_call: TRBJ2-1
cdr3_nt: TGTGCCAGCAGCCCTCAAAACGGGCCGAGGTCCTACGAGCAGTACTTC; cdr3_aa: CASSPQNGPRSYEQYF; d_call: -; clone_size: many; v_call: TRBV7-8; j_call: TRBJ2-7
cdr3_nt: TGTGCCAGCAGCTACCTGACCGGGCTTCAGTACTTC; cdr3_aa: CASSYLTGLQYF; d_call: -; clone_size: -; v_call: TRBV5-5; j_call: TRBJ2-5
cdr3_nt: TGTGCCATCAGGCAGGGGGCGGATGAAGAAAAACTGTTTTTT; cdr3_aa: CAIRQGADEEKLFF; d_call: TRBD1; clone_size: many; v_call: TRBV10-3; j_call: TRBJ1-4